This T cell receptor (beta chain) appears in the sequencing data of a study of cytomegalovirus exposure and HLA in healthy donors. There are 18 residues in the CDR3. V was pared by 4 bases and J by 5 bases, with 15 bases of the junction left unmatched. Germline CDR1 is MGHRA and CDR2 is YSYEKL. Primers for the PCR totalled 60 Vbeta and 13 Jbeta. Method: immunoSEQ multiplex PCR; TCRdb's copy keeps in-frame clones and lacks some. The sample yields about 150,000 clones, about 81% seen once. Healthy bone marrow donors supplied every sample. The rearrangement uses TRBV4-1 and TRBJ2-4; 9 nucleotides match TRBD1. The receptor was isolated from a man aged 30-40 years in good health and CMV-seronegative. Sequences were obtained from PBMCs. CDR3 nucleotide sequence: TGCGCCAGCAGCCCACGCTCCTTGACAGGGGGGTCCGAAAACATTCAGTACTTC. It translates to CASSPRSLTGGSENIQYF.